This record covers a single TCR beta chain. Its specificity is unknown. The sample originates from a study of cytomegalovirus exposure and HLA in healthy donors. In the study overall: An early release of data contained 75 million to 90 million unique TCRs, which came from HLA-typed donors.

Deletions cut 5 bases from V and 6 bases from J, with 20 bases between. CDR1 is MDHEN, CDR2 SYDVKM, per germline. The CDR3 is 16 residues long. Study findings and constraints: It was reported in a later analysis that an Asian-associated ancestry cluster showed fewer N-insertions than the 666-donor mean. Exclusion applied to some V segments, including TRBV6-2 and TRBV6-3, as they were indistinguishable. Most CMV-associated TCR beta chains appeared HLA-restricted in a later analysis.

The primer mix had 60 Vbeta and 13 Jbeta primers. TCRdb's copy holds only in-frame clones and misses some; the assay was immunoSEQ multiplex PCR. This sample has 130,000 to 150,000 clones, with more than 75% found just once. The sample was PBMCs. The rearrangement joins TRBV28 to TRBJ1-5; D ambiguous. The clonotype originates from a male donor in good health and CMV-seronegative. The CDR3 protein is CASSIRGIFNGQPQHF. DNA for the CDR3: TGTGCCAGCAGTATCCGCGGGATCTTTAACGGTCAGCCCCAGCATTTT.